The rows below give T cell receptor beta chains drawn from one sample of a study of control samples from healthy donors and cancer patients. Sequencing used immunoSEQ multiplex PCR; TCRdb keeps in-frame clones, though not all of them. The sample has more than 95,000 clones, approximately 93% seen once. Sequenced material: blood. The origin of the receptors is a man in his thirties or forties in good health. CDR3s leave out the opening cysteine and the closing phenylalanine or tryptophan. D genes are given only for firm matches.

d_gene	v_gene	j_gene	len	CDR3aa
-	TRBV11-2	TRBJ1-2	16	ASSSIKRTGSANYGYT
-	TRBV24-1	TRBJ2-2	14	ATSDNIQGRAGELF
TRBD2	TRBV5-5	TRBJ2-3	15	ASSSPRGLAGTDTQY
TRBD1	TRBV27	TRBJ2-7	11	ASSIRGHYEQY
TRBD2	TRBV25-1	TRBJ2-7	15	ASSGLAGPNIYYEQY
-	TRBV27	TRBJ1-4	12	ASSLSGGWEKLF
-	TRBV7-9	TRBJ1-1	11	ASNRDHNTEAF
-	TRBV29-1	TRBJ1-4	14	SVEAPNSEPNEKLF
-	TRBV5-1	TRBJ1-1	12	ASNYPGSNTEAF
-	TRBV9	TRBJ1-1	11	ASSVVRRTEAF